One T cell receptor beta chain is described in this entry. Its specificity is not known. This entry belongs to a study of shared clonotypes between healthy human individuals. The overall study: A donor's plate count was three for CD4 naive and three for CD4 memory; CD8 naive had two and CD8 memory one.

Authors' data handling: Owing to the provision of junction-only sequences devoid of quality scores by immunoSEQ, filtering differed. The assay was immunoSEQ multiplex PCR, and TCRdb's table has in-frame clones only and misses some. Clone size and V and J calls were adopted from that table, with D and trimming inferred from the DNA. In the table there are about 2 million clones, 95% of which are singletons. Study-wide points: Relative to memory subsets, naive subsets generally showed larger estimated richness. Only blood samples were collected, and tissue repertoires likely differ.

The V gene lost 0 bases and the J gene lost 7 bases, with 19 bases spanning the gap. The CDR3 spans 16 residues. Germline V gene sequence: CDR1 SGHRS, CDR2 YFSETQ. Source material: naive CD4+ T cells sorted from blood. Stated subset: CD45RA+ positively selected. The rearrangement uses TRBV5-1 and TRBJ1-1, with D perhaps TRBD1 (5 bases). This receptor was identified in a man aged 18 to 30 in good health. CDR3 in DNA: TGCGCCAGCAGCTTGGCCCTAACAGGCCTCTTATTTGAAGCTTTCTTT. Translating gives CASSLALTGLLFEAFF.